This T cell receptor (beta chain) was sequenced for a study of cytomegalovirus exposure and HLA in healthy donors. For this clone: Its antigen is undetermined.

Researchers ran the PCR with 60 Vbeta and 13 Jbeta primers. TCRdb's table, derived via immunoSEQ multiplex PCR, lists solely in-frame clones and lacks some. The sample records 150,000 to 200,000 clones, over 60% being singletons. General study results and limits: One cluster of highly shared sequence variants probably arose as a sequencing artifact.

Per germline, CDR1 SGHVS and CDR2 FQNEAQ. The junction had 6 bases not matched to a gene; V was cut back by 5 bases and J by 5 bases. This CDR3 region has 14 residues. This clonotype was obtained from a girl aged 5-17 years in good health and CMV-seronegative. The sample consisted of PBMCs. The chain employs TRBV7-8 and TRBJ1-1; TRBD1 matches 9 bases. The CDR3 spells CASSRGQGETEAFF. The CDR3 DNA follows: TGTGCCAGCAGCAGGGGACAGGGAGAAACTGAAGCTTTCTTT.